This T cell receptor beta chain came from a study of blood T cells in healthy people across ages. Per sample, a minimum of 6 million PBMCs were isolated. V shed 6 bases and J shed 9 bases, with 15 bases lying between them. The CDR3 is 13 amino acids. Germline loops: CDR1 MDHEN, CDR2 SYDVKM. The second PCR ran roughly 6 to 11 cycles with a sample-barcoded 5' primer and J-beta primers. TCRdb reprocessed the 5' RACE reads via MiXCR and lists one record per CDR3 protein. The sample comprises around 790,000 distinct CDR3 sequences, around 42% of which are singletons, and around 18% rests with the top ten. The chain carries TRBV28 and TRBJ1-5; maybe TRBD1 (5 bases). The TCR sequence derives from a man aged 60 to 69 in good health. The sample consisted of blood. CDR3 residues: CASRDTKEGPQHF. In nucleotides, the CDR3 is TGTGCCAGCAGGGACACTAAAGAAGGGCCCCAGCATTTT.